This T cell receptor beta chain came from a study of a mutant IDH1 vaccine in newly diagnosed glioma. Study-level background: The study started vaccination 4-6 weeks after radiotherapy alone, or with temozolomide cycles. Prior therapy was radiotherapy, temozolomide, or both; most received both.

Study results and limitations: Apparently unrelated to pseudoprogression were changes in the top peripheral T cell clonotypes.

TCRdb's table, derived via immunoSEQ multiplex PCR, lists solely in-frame clones and lacks some. Of over 50,000 clones listed, about 86% are singletons. The time point is: week 5, during vaccination. In the vaccine, a single dose held 300 ug of the mutant IDH1 20-mer peptide, along with topical imiquimod. Tumors from donors were new WHO grade 3 or 4 IDH1-mutant astrocytomas with ATRX loss. From germline, CDR1 is WNHNN and CDR2 SYGVQD (reference sequence). The J segment lost 1 base and the V segment lost 2 bases, leaving 2 bases of the junction unmatched. This CDR3 region has 15 residues. About this clone itself: The target antigen is unknown.

The specimen was PBMCs, collected from a glioma patient whose treatment included an IDH1 peptide vaccine. V usage is TRBV10-1 and J usage is TRBJ2-3, with TRBD2 matching over 8 bases. The sequence was obtained from a man aged 30-40 years with glioma. The CDR3 DNA follows: TGCGCCAGCAGTGAGAGGCGGGGGGGCACAGATACGCAGTATTTT. This sequence encodes CASSERRGGTDTQYF.